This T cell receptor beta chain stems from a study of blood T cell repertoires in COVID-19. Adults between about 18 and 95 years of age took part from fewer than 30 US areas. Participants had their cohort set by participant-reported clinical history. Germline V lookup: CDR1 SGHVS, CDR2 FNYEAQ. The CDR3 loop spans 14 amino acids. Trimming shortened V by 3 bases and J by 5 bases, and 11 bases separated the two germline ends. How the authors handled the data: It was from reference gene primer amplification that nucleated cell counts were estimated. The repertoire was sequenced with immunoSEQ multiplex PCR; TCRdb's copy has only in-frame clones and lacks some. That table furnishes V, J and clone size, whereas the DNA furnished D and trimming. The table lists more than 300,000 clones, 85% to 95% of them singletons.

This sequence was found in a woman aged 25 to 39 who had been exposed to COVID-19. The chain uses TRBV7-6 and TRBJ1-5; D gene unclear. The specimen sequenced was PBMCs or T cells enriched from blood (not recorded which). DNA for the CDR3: TGTGCCAGCAGCTTGTTGGAGGGTTATCAGCCCCAGCATTTT. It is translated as CASSLLEGYQPQHF. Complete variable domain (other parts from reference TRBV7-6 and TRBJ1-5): GAGVSQSPRYKVTKRGQDVALRCDPISGHVSLYWYRQALGQGPEFLTYFNYEAQQDKSGLPNDRFSAERPEGSISTLTIQRTEQRDSAMYRCASSLLEGYQPQHFGDGTRLSIL.